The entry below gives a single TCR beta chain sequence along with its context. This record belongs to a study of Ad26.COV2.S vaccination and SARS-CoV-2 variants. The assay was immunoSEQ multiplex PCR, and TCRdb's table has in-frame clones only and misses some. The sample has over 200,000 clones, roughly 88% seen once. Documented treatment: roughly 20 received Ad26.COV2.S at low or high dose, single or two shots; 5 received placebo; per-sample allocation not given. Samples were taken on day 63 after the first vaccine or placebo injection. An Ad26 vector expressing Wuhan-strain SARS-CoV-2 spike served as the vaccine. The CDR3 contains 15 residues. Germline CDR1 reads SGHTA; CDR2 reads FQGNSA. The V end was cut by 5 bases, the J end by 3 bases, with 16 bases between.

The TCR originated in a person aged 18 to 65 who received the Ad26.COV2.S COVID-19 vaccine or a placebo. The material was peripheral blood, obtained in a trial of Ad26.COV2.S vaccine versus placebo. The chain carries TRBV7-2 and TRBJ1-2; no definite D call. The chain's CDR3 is CASSPFFTVDYGYTF. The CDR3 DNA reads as TGTGCCAGCAGCCCCTTTTTTACTGTTGACTATGGCTACACCTTC.